This is a list of T cell receptor beta chains from one sample in a study of cytomegalovirus exposure and HLA in healthy donors. Data came from immunoSEQ multiplex PCR; TCRdb stores just in-frame clones and leaves some out. This table holds approximately 120,000 clones, more than 70% found once. Material: PBMCs. All receptors derive from a woman younger than 30 in good health and CMV-seronegative. The CDR3 runs from the conserved cysteine through the conserved F or W. Each record gives: clone size, J gene, D gene, V gene, CDR3 protein, CDR3 DNA. D genes are given only for firm matches. Size tells how often a clone was seen (once, few, many) or the class of an expanded clone, and some rows leave it out.

. | TRBJ1-2 | TRBD1 | TRBV29-1 | CSVEDPLKTGTYGYTF | TGCAGCGTTGAAGACCCCCTTAAGACAGGGACTTATGGCTACACCTTC
. | TRBJ2-3 | TRBD2 | TRBV9 | CASSPGLAGGSTDTQYF | TGTGCCAGCAGCCCGGGACTAGCGGGAGGTTCCACAGATACGCAGTATTTT
. | TRBJ2-1 | TRBD1 | TRBV18 | CASSPGTGVYNEQFF | TGTGCCAGCTCACCCGGGACAGGGGTCTACAATGAGCAGTTCTTC
. | TRBJ2-7 | TRBD1 | TRBV2 | CASSGTGVVGEQYF | TGTGCCAGCAGTGGCACAGGGGTTGTGGGCGAGCAGTACTTC
. | TRBJ1-1 | . | TRBV19 | CASSLGTEAFF | TGTGCCAGTAGTCTCGGGACTGAAGCTTTCTTT
few | TRBJ1-2 | . | TRBV18 | CASSENLRQPYGYTF | TGTGCCAGCTCAGAAAACCTTCGACAGCCCTATGGCTACACCTTC
. | TRBJ2-5 | TRBD2 | TRBV29-1 | CSVERTSPYQETQYF | TGCAGCGTGGAAAGGACTAGCCCGTACCAAGAGACCCAGTACTTC
. | TRBJ2-7 | . | TRBV6-5 | CASSSPPGVSYF | TGTGCCAGCAGTTCCCCTCCGGGAGTATCTTACTTC
. | TRBJ1-4 | TRBD1 | TRBV5-1 | CASSGTATNEKLFF | TGCGCCAGCAGCGGGACAGCAACTAATGAAAAACTGTTTTTT
. | TRBJ2-7 | TRBD1 | TRBV27 | CASSIRGQYEQYF | TGTGCCAGCAGTATCAGGGGGCAGTACGAGCAGTACTTC
. | TRBJ2-2 | TRBD2 | TRBV7-3 | CASSTNSGRTGELFF | TGTGCCAGCAGCACGAATAGCGGGAGGACCGGGGAGCTGTTTTTT
. | TRBJ2-3 | TRBD2 | TRBV30 | CAWSENSGSSYF | TGTGCCTGGAGTGAAAACAGCGGGAGTTCGTATTTT
. | TRBJ2-5 | . | TRBV9 | CASSVGVGDQETQYF | TGTGCCAGCAGCGTAGGAGTGGGAGACCAAGAGACCCAGTACTTC
few | TRBJ2-7 | TRBD1 | TRBV28 | CASSSTGEAYEQYF | TGTGCCAGCAGTTCGACAGGGGAGGCCTACGAGCAGTACTTC
. | TRBJ2-2 | TRBD2 | TRBV7-2 | CASSLNRGRAVGELFF | TGTGCCAGCAGCCTTAATCGCGGGAGGGCCGTCGGGGAGCTGTTTTTT
. | TRBJ2-5 | . | TRBV30 | CAWSGRYQETQYF | TGTGCCTGGAGTGGGAGGTACCAAGAGACCCAGTACTTC
. | TRBJ2-1 | TRBD2 | TRBV7-3 | CASSLDGGVYNEQFF | TGTGCCAGCAGCTTAGACGGGGGGGTCTACAATGAGCAGTTCTTC
. | TRBJ2-1 | TRBD2 | TRBV10-1 | CASSAGTSSYNEQFF | TGCGCCAGCAGCGCCGGGACTAGCTCCTACAATGAGCAGTTCTTC
. | TRBJ1-5 | TRBD1 | TRBV28 | CASRPTDRVVFGSNQPQHF | TGTGCCAGCCGCCCAACCGACAGGGTGGTATTTGGGAGCAATCAGCCCCAGCATTTT
few | TRBJ2-3 | TRBD1 | TRBV11-1 | CASSPQGQGTDTQYF | TGTGCCAGCAGCCCCCAGGGACAGGGGACAGATACGCAGTATTTT
once | TRBJ2-7 | TRBD1 | TRBV29-1 | CSVYGTGSYEQYF | TGCAGCGTGTACGGGACAGGGTCTTACGAGCAGTACTTC
. | TRBJ1-1 | . | TRBV5-6 | CASSLSSEAFF | TGTGCCAGCAGTTTAAGCTCTGAAGCTTTCTTT
. | TRBJ1-5 | TRBD1 | TRBV4-2 | CASSQTGGNQPQHF | TGTGCCAGCAGCCAAACAGGGGGTAATCAGCCCCAGCATTTT
. | TRBJ2-7 | . | TRBV27 | CASSLFASGIPYEQYF | TGTGCCAGCAGTTTATTCGCCAGTGGTATCCCCTACGAGCAGTACTTC
. | TRBJ2-3 | . | TRBV2 | CASRWGGGTDTQYF | TGTGCCAGCAGGTGGGGCGGGGGCACAGATACGCAGTATTTT